The 32 T cell receptor beta chains below come from one sample, sequenced in a study of identical twins. MiXCR was run by TCRdb on the 5' RACE reads, yielding one entry per CDR3 protein. This sample has 400,000 to 650,000 distinct CDR3 sequences, with 20% to 25% found just once. These same data were also listed under a study on T cells expressing NK-cell markers.

The sequenced material came from CD4+ T cells sorted from blood. The receptor source for this set is a woman in her late teens or twenties in good health.

The CDR3 DNA reads as TGTGCCAGCAGCCTACAGACTAGCGGGAGGTACAATGAGCAGTTCTTC. Its protein is CASSLQTSGRYNEQFF. This sequence joins TRBV9 and TRBJ2-1; 13 bases are shared with TRBD2. Germline trimming cut 4 bases from V and 4 bases from J; bases unmatched to any gene: 5. Germline lookup yields CDR1 SGDLS and CDR2 YYNGEE. This CDR3 contains 16 residues.

The chain uses TRBV11-2 and TRBJ2-7, with 12 bases identical to TRBD2. Per the germline V gene, CDR1 is SGHAT and CDR2 is FQNNGV. This CDR3 contains 18 residues. Trimming cost V 5 bases and J 3 bases; bases outside gene matches: 14. The DNA for the CDR3 is TGTGCCAGCAGCGTAACTAGCGGGGGGTCTCCTTATTTCTACGAGCAGTACTTC. Encoded protein: CASSVTSGGSPYFYEQYF.

This clonotype was seen only a few times. This chain joins TRBV9 and TRBJ2-3; D might be TRBD1 or TRBD2, each matching 5 bases. Trimming cost V 3 bases and J 1 base, with 21 bases left between them. Germline CDR1 SGDLS, CDR2 YYNGEE. The CDR3 length is 18 residues. The CDR3 sequence: CASSAQGALDGGTDTQYF. The CDR3 coding sequence is TGTGCCAGCAGCGCCCAGGGAGCGCTGGACGGGGGCACAGATACGCAGTATTTT.

This clonotype was detected only a few times. V usage is TRBV4-2 and J usage is TRBJ2-1; tentatively, D is TRBD2 (6 bases). CDR1 LGHNA and CDR2 YNFKEQ come from the germline V gene. With 2 bases removed from V and 0 bases from J, the gap between germline ends came to 14 bases. This CDR3 has 17 amino acids. The DNA for the CDR3 is TGTGCCAGCAGCCAACGCTTACTAGCTAACTCCTACAATGAGCAGTTCTTC. Translating it yields CASSQRLLANSYNEQFF.

Turning to this clonotype: At one of its ends the junction is not consistent with the germline gene, which may arise from a read error. The rearrangement joins TRBV15 to TRBJ2-2; TRBD1 might be the D (6 bases). Germline CDR1 and CDR2: LNHNV and YYDKDF (reference sequence). The CDR3 runs to 17 residues. CDR3 region: CATSRMGGTLNTGELSF. The CDR3, as DNA: TGTGCCACCAGCAGGATGGGTGGGACACTGAACACCGGGGAGCTGTCTTTT.

The chain recombines TRBV10-3 with TRBJ2-2; TRBD2 is a possible D gene (6 bases). Germline V CDR1 and CDR2: ENHRY, SYGVKD. V dropped 7 bases and J dropped 8 bases, with 17 bases sitting between them. There are 14 residues in the CDR3. CDR3 amino acids: CAITGTGNTGELFF. The CDR3 DNA is TGTGCCATCACGGGGACTGGGAATACGGGGGAGCTGTTTTTT.

J is TRBJ1-1 and V is TRBV5-1; 7 bases are a match to TRBD1. V lost 4 bases to trimming and J lost 1 base; unmatched junction nucleotides: 4. CDR1 is SGHRS and CDR2 is YFSETQ in the germline V gene. The length of the CDR3 is 14 residues. The CDR3 coding sequence is TGCGCCAGCAGCACGTGGACAGGGAACACTGAAGCTTTCTTT. Its translation: CASSTWTGNTEAFF.

The chain joins TRBV12-3 or TRBV12-4 to TRBJ1-2; no definite D call. V was trimmed by 1 base and J by 7 bases, leaving 10 bases between them. The CDR3 is made up of 13 amino acids. CDR3 DNA: TGTGCCAGCAGTTTAGGAGGGCAGTCTGGCTACACCTTC. It is translated as CASSLGGQSGYTF.

The chain uses TRBV20-1 and TRBJ2-6, with D uncertain. This CDR3 has 14 residues. Germline V gene sequence: CDR1 DFQATT, CDR2 SNEGSKA (reference sequence). V was clipped by 6 bases and J by 4 bases, with 13 bases between them. This CDR3 is CSAPPRSGANVLTF. For the CDR3, the DNA is TGCAGTGCCCCACCGCGGTCCGGGGCCAACGTCCTGACTTTC.

This clonotype was seen a few times. This chain links TRBV20-1 with TRBJ2-1; 10 positions agree with TRBD2. CDR1 is DFQATT and CDR2 is SNEGSKA in the germline V gene (reference sequence). The CDR3 extends over 13 amino acids. Trimming removed 6 bases from V and 8 bases from J; junction bases left unmatched: 7. CDR3 nucleotides: TGCAGTGCATTCAAAGCGGGGGGGGATGAGCAGTTCTTC. Translation: CSAFKAGGDEQFF.

This clonotype was counted only a few times. The gene calls are TRBV10-3 and TRBJ2-2, with 7 nucleotides matching TRBD1. Germline trimming cut 9 bases from V and 0 bases from J; bases unmatched to any gene: 4. The germline gives CDR1 ENHRY, CDR2 SYGVKD. The CDR3 runs 14 residues. The DNA of the CDR3 is TGTGCCATGAGGGGGACAGCGAACACCGGGGAGCTGTTTTTT. Translated, it gives CAMRGTANTGELFF.

The chain employs TRBV5-1 and TRBJ1-1; 7 bases match TRBD1. Germline V gene sequence: CDR1 SGHRS, CDR2 YFSETQ. Trimming at V came to 4 bases and at J to 4 bases, leaving 10 bases not matched to a gene. CDR3 length equals 15 residues. This chain's CDR3 is CASSPEGAGGTEAFF. The CDR3 coding sequence is TGCGCCAGCAGCCCGGAGGGGGCCGGGGGCACTGAAGCTTTCTTT.

The chain has TRBV24-1 and TRBJ2-2; the D gene is possibly TRBD2 (5 bases). CDR3 length: 17 residues. The V end lost 3 bases, the J end lost 5 bases, and 18 bases lay between the germline ends. Germline CDR1 KGHDR, CDR2 SFDVKD. The CDR3 sequence: CATSDPSRGRGTGELFF. CDR3 bases: TGTGCCACCAGTGATCCTAGTCGTGGGAGAGGTACCGGGGAGCTGTTTTTT.

The chain joins TRBV12-3 or TRBV12-4 to TRBJ2-3; 7 bases agree with TRBD1. The CDR3 extends over 16 amino acids. With 5 bases clipped from V and 0 bases from J, the junction kept 8 bases outside the gene matches. Here the CDR3 reads CASSARTGPSTDTQYF. The CDR3 DNA reads as TGTGCCAGCAGTGCGCGGACAGGCCCGAGCACAGATACGCAGTATTTT.

This clonotype was recorded a few times. DNA of the CDR3: TGTGCCATTTCCGCAGCGGGAGTGCGAGAGACCCAGTACTTC. It translates to CAISAAGVRETQYF. The V call is TRBV10-3, the J call TRBJ2-5; 8 positions match TRBD2. The CDR3 length is 14 residues. J lost 4 bases, V lost 9 bases, and 10 bases had no gene match. Germline V gives CDR1 ENHRY, CDR2 SYGVKD.

The chain joins TRBV25-1 to TRBJ1-5; the D gene is possibly TRBD1 (6 bases). V lost 1 base and J 4 bases, leaving 8 bases between the germline ends. Germline V CDR1 and CDR2: MGHDK, SYGVNS. This CDR3 has 14 amino acids. In DNA, the CDR3 is TGTGCCAGCAGTGAATCGCAGGGGAATCAGCCCCAGCATTTT. Translated: CASSESQGNQPQHF.

The DNA for the CDR3 is TGCGCCAGCAGCCAATCGGGGGAAAACTACGAGCAGTACTTC. This codes for CASSQSGENYEQYF. The chain combines TRBV4-3 with TRBJ2-7, with a possible D match to TRBD2 (6 bases). Germline V lookup: CDR1 LGHNA, CDR2 YSLEER. Trimming removed 2 bases at V and 3 bases at J, with 11 bases between. The CDR3 has 14 residues.

V is TRBV29-1 and J is TRBJ2-1; tentative D call: TRBD2 (5 bases). The CDR3 is 12 residues long. The V gene's germline CDR1 is SQVTM and CDR2 ANQGSEA. Trimming cost V 6 bases and J 14 bases, with 20 bases left between them. The CDR3 reads CSVSLTGSVEFF. The CDR3 DNA follows: TGCAGCGTCAGTCTTACGGGGTCTGTGGAGTTCTTC.

This chain joins TRBV9 and TRBJ2-2; D not certain. This CDR3 has 16 residues. Trimming cost V 0 bases and J 4 bases, with 13 bases left between them. The germline CDR1 and CDR2 sequences are SGDLS and YYNGEE. CDR3 region: CASSVAQQRSTGELFF. The CDR3 DNA follows: TGTGCCAGCAGCGTAGCTCAGCAGAGGAGCACCGGGGAGCTGTTTTTT. Based on the CDR3 plus reference TRBV9 and TRBJ2-2, the full variable domain is DSGVTQTPKHLITATGQRVTLRCSPRSGDLSVYWYQQSLDQGLQFLIQYYNGEERAKGNILERFSAQQFPDLHSELNLSSLELGDSALYFCASSVAQQRSTGELFFGEGSRLTVL.

The rearrangement uses TRBV4-1 and TRBJ2-5; 10 bases map to TRBD2. The length of the CDR3 is 17 residues. The germline V gene encodes CDR1 MGHRA and CDR2 YSYEKL. The V gene end was trimmed by 4 bases and the J gene end by 2 bases; junction bases not matched to a gene: 10. CDR3 in DNA: TGCGCCAGCAGCCGCGATAGGACTAGCGGTGGACAAGAGACCCAGTACTTC. Amino acid sequence: CASSRDRTSGGQETQYF.

This clonotype was counted many times. The chain links TRBV6-1 to TRBJ2-1, with 9 bases fitting TRBD1. Per the germline V gene, CDR1 is MNHNS and CDR2 is SASEGT. The ends lost 5 bases at V and 9 bases at J; junction bases unmatched: 8. CDR3 size: 14 residues. The CDR3, as DNA: TGTGCCAGCAGTAGAGACAGGGGGGCAAGTGAGCAGTTCTTC. The encoded protein is CASSRDRGASEQFF.

This clonotype was found a few times. The chain has TRBV5-1 and TRBJ2-1; D remains unclear. CDR3 length equals 13 residues. Germline values: CDR1 SGHRS, CDR2 YFSETQ. Between the trimmed V and J ends, which lost 1 base and 5 bases, there was a span of 7 bases. The CDR3 bases are TGCGCCAGCAGCTTGATCTCTGACAATGAGCAGTTCTTC. It translates to CASSLISDNEQFF.

The CDR3 sequence is CASSPLSPLSYEQYF. CDR3 coding DNA: TGTGCCAGCAGTCCACTATCCCCCCTCTCCTACGAGCAGTACTTC. The chain employs TRBV2 and TRBJ2-7, with D unclear. V was shortened by 5 bases and J by 0 bases, with 14 bases between the two germline ends. CDR1 is SNHLY, CDR2 FYNNEI, per germline. CDR3 length: 15 residues.

The gene calls are TRBV2 and TRBJ2-7, with 9 positions matching TRBD1. Trimming at V came to 6 bases and at J to 3 bases, leaving 6 bases not matched to a gene. This CDR3 has 14 residues. The germline V gene has CDR1 SNHLY and CDR2 FYNNEI. CDR3 amino acids: CASRRDREGYEQYF. The CDR3 coding sequence is TGTGCCAGCAGAAGGGACAGGGAAGGCTACGAGCAGTACTTC.

The chain links TRBV11-3 to TRBJ2-7; no firm D call. Germline V lookup: CDR1 SGHNT, CDR2 YENEEA. The CDR3 loop spans 13 amino acids. V lost 1 base, J lost 2 bases, and 6 bases lay in between. The CDR3 DNA is TGTGCCAGCAGCTTAGGCTGGACCTACGAGCAGTACTTC. Translation: CASSLGWTYEQYF.

For this clonotype: A junction end diverges from the germline sequence, so it may reflect a read error. The J gene is TRBJ1-2, the V gene TRBV18; TRBD1 matches at 9 bases. From germline, CDR1 is KGHSH and CDR2 LQKENI. The CDR3 runs to 15 residues. The CDR3 region is CASSLNGPGQGGYTF. The CDR3 DNA is TGTGCCAGCTCGCTAAATGGACCGGGACAGGGAGGCTACACTTTC.

The chain recombines TRBV7-8 with TRBJ1-6, with D possibly being TRBD1 (6 bases). CDR1 is SGHVS, CDR2 FQNEAQ, per germline. This CDR3 has 14 residues. Trimming left V 4 bases short and J 5 bases short, with 9 bases between. CDR3 residues: CASSSWTDNSPLHF. The CDR3 DNA is TGTGCCAGCAGCTCATGGACAGATAATTCACCCCTCCACTTT.

The chain couples TRBV7-2 to TRBJ1-1; TRBD1 aligns across 7 bases. The trim removed 4 bases at V and 11 bases at J, leaving 10 bases unmatched. The length of the CDR3 is 13 residues. Germline lookup yields CDR1 SGHTA and CDR2 FQGNSA. The CDR3 bases are TGTGCCAGCAGCTCAGGCCGAGACAGGGCGGCTTTCTTT. This encodes CASSSGRDRAAFF.

In this sample, this clonotype turned up a few times. The CDR3 coding sequence is TGTGCCAGCAGTCCATACGTCACAGGGCCCTATGGCTACACCTTC. Translating it yields CASSPYVTGPYGYTF. The rearrangement joins TRBV6-1 to TRBJ1-2, with a possible D match to TRBD1 (6 bases). This CDR3 is built from 15 residues. V was trimmed by 5 bases and J by 4 bases, leaving 17 bases between them. Per the germline V gene, CDR1 is MNHNS and CDR2 is SASEGT.

This clonotype occurred a few times. The chain is built from TRBV30 and TRBJ1-2, with unresolved D. This CDR3 comprises 17 residues. Germline V gene sequence: CDR1 GTSNPN, CDR2 SVGIG (reference sequence). Trimming removed 2 bases at V and 4 bases at J, with 23 bases between. The CDR3 sequence: CAWSRPHSVRISYGYTF. The CDR3, as DNA: TGTGCCTGGAGTCGTCCCCACTCGGTCCGTATCTCCTATGGCTACACCTTC.

This clonotype occurred many times. The rearrangement uses TRBV29-1 and TRBJ2-2; D ambiguous. Germline CDR1 SQVTM, CDR2 ANQGSEA. V lost 1 base, J lost 6 bases, and 12 bases lay in between. This CDR3 region has 14 residues. CDR3 bases: TGCAGCGTTGAAGGCCCTACGTTACCCGGGGAGCTGTTTTTT. It encodes CSVEGPTLPGELFF.

The chain links TRBV6-1 to TRBJ2-1; 7 bases fit TRBD2. Germline values: CDR1 MNHNS, CDR2 SASEGT. CDR3 length: 14 residues. V lost 6 bases to trimming and J lost 5 bases; unmatched junction nucleotides: 7. The DNA of the CDR3 is TGTGCCAGCAGCCCCGGGACTACGAACAATGAGCAGTTCTTC. Translating it yields CASSPGTTNNEQFF.